This T cell receptor (beta chain) is from a study of blood T cell repertoires in COVID-19. Whole-study context: Nucleic acid was either cDNA or gDNA, and it came from T cells, B-cell-depleted T cells, or PBMCs.

Which cohort a participant joined came from the clinical history participants gave. Clones were read by immunoSEQ multiplex PCR, and TCRdb kept only the in-frame ones, dropping some. The sample consists of about 400,000 clones, roughly nine tenths of them appearing once. The specimen was PBMCs or T cells enriched from blood (not recorded which). The clonotype was recovered from a young woman who had recovered from COVID-19.

The CDR3 bases are TGTGCCAGCAGCTTAGGTGCCCGGGGGGGGAGACAAGAGACCCAGTACTTC. It specifies CASSLGARGGRQETQYF. The chain combines TRBV7-2 with TRBJ2-5, with 8 bases lining up with TRBD2. This CDR3 has 17 amino acids. Looked up from germline, CDR1 is SGHTA and CDR2 is FQGNSA. With V trimmed by 1 base and J by 2 bases, 9 bases remained unmatched.